The 20 T cell receptor beta chains listed next were all sequenced from one sample in a study of cytomegalovirus exposure and HLA in healthy donors. Primers: 60 Vbeta forward and 13 Jbeta reverse. Only in-frame clones appear in the TCRdb table, and some are missing; sequencing was by immunoSEQ multiplex PCR. Of approximately 190,000 clones listed, about 81% were seen once; the top ten hold approximately 0.8%. The sequenced sample consisted of PBMCs. The receptors were gathered from a young woman in good health and CMV-seronegative.

The rearrangement uses TRBV6-4 and TRBJ2-2, with 10 bases aligning to TRBD2. With V trimmed by 2 bases and J by 6 bases, 0 bases remained unmatched. Germline V lookup: CDR1 MRHNA, CDR2 SNTAGT. The CDR3 has 14 amino acids. CDR3 sequence (DNA): TGTGCCAGCAGTGACGGGACTAGCGCCGGGGAGCTGTTTTTT. This codes for CASSDGTSAGELFF.

J is TRBJ2-7 and V is TRBV18; 12 bases match TRBD1. The germline V gene encodes CDR1 KGHSH and CDR2 LQKENI. V shed 6 bases and J 3 bases; nucleotides not matched to a gene: 6. There are 15 residues in the CDR3. The CDR3 sequence is CASSHRDRGHYEQYF. CDR3 bases: TGTGCCAGCTCCCACCGGGACAGGGGGCACTACGAGCAGTACTTC.

The chain carries TRBV19 and TRBJ1-2; D is perhaps TRBD1 (6 bases). V lost 3 bases and J lost 0, with 14 bases in between. The CDR3 spans 16 residues. Germline lookup yields CDR1 LNHDA and CDR2 SQIVND (reference sequence). The CDR3 loop reads CASSMRLAGANYGYTF. The CDR3 nucleotides are TGTGCCAGTAGTATGCGCTTGGCAGGGGCTAACTATGGCTACACCTTC. The full variable domain, with the rest looked up from reference TRBV19 and TRBJ1-2, is DGGITQSPKYLFRKEGQNVTLSCEQNLNHDAMYWYRQDPGQGLRLIYYSQIVNDFQKGDIAEGYSVSREKKESFPLTVTSAQKNPTAFYLCASSMRLAGANYGYTFGSGTRLTVV.

The chain uses TRBV6-5 and TRBJ1-2; the match to TRBD1 covers 8 bases. The junction had 7 bases not matched to a gene; V was cut back by 5 bases and J by 2 bases. Germline CDR1 is MNHEY and CDR2 is SVGAGI. CDR3 size: 15 residues. CDR3 loop: CASSPWTGPNYGYTF. CDR3 in DNA: TGTGCCAGCAGTCCCTGGACAGGGCCCAACTATGGCTACACCTTC.

V and J are TRBV28 and TRBJ1-2, with unresolved D. The CDR3 sequence is 15 residues long. The germline gives CDR1 MDHEN, CDR2 SYDVKM. Trimming shortened V by 0 bases and J by 5 bases, and 13 bases separated the two germline ends. The DNA of the CDR3 is TGTGCCAGCAGTTTATGGGCAGGCCAAGAGTATGGCTACACCTTC. This codes for CASSLWAGQEYGYTF.

The chain combines TRBV19 with TRBJ2-4, with 8 positions matching TRBD1. The germline CDR1 and CDR2 sequences are LNHDA and SQIVND (reference sequence). The CDR3 extends over 17 amino acids. V dropped 5 bases and J dropped 2; count of bases not matched to a gene: 11. The CDR3 is CASSLRLGQGSKNIQYF. CDR3 coding DNA: TGTGCCAGTAGTCTCCGGCTAGGACAGGGATCCAAAAACATTCAGTACTTC.

The rearrangement joins TRBV7-9 to TRBJ2-5; D possibly corresponds to TRBD1 (5 bases). Trimming cost V 5 bases and J 0 bases, with 13 bases left between them. The CDR3 sequence is 15 residues long. Germline V lookup: CDR1 SEHNR, CDR2 FQNEAQ (reference sequence). Here the CDR3 DNA reads TGTGCCAGCAGCAAGGGGTATTCCGACCAAGAGACCCAGTACTTC. This translates into CASSKGYSDQETQYF.

The V and J genes are TRBV2 and TRBJ1-5; the D is unclear. From germline, CDR1 is SNHLY and CDR2 FYNNEI. V dropped 0 bases and J dropped 3 bases, with 9 bases sitting between them. This CDR3 is built from 15 residues. The CDR3 here is CASSEARGNNQPQHF. DNA for the CDR3: TGTGCCAGCAGTGAAGCGCGTGGTAACAATCAGCCCCAGCATTTT.

The V call is TRBV10-3, the J call TRBJ2-7; D is uncertain. The CDR3 consists of 12 residues. V was trimmed by 6 bases and J by 0 bases, leaving 6 bases between them. Germline values: CDR1 ENHRY, CDR2 SYGVKD. CDR3 in amino acids: CAISTSSYEQYF. The DNA for the CDR3 is TGTGCCATCAGCACATCCTCCTACGAGCAGTACTTC.

The V call is TRBV19, the J call TRBJ1-2; TRBD1 matches at 10 bases. Per the germline V gene, CDR1 is LNHDA and CDR2 is SQIVND (reference sequence). The trim removed 3 bases at V and 4 bases at J, leaving 23 bases unmatched. CDR3 length: 21 residues. The CDR3 protein is CASSIILTPGDRGGKGYGYTF. The CDR3, as DNA: TGTGCCAGTAGTATCATTTTGACCCCTGGGGACAGGGGAGGTAAAGGCTATGGCTACACCTTC.

The chain combines TRBV11-2 with TRBJ1-2; 7 bases are a match to TRBD1. In germline, CDR1 is SGHAT, CDR2 FQNNGV. There are 15 residues in the CDR3. J gave up 4 bases and V 4 bases, and 9 bases lay outside the gene matches. The CDR3 reads CASSSTTGTVYGYTF. The CDR3 DNA reads as TGTGCCAGCAGCTCGACCACCGGGACAGTCTATGGCTACACCTTC.

The chain combines TRBV28 with TRBJ1-2; D is perhaps TRBD1 (6 bases). There are 12 residues in the CDR3. V was cut by 4 bases and J by 6 bases, with 9 bases left in between. CDR1 MDHEN and CDR2 SYDVKM come from the germline V gene. The CDR3 is CASSSQGHGYTF. The CDR3 nucleotides are TGTGCCAGCAGTTCGCAGGGGCATGGCTACACCTTC.

The CDR3 DNA reads TGTGCCAGCAGCTCGCCTCGACAGGGGAGGTTTAGCAATCAGCCCCAGCATTTT. It is translated as CASSSPRQGRFSNQPQHF. The chain couples TRBV7-3 to TRBJ1-5, with 8 positions matching TRBD1. The CDR3 runs to 18 residues. The germline V gene encodes CDR1 SGHTA and CDR2 FQGTGA. V trimming: 4 bases; J trimming: 0 bases; junction bases outside the gene matches: 11.

This clone came up a few times. The chain combines TRBV6-5 with TRBJ1-5; no reliable D call. CDR1 is MNHEY and CDR2 is SVGAGI in the germline V gene. The length of the CDR3 is 13 residues. V lost 8 bases and J 7 bases, leaving 15 bases between the germline ends. In DNA, the CDR3 is TGTGCCAGCTCATCTCTCCCTGGCCAGCCCCAGCATTTT. This gives the protein CASSSLPGQPQHF.

This clone was observed a handful of times. The gene calls are TRBV29-1 and TRBJ1-1, with D tentatively TRBD1 (5 bases). Germline-derived CDR1 and CDR2 are SQVTM and ANQGSEA. This CDR3 region has 13 residues. Between the trimmed V and J ends, which lost 6 bases and 7 bases, there was a span of 18 bases. The CDR3 loop is CSVTRDVGGEAFF. The CDR3 DNA reads as TGCAGCGTCACTCGAGATGTGGGGGGTGAAGCTTTCTTT.

The rearrangement links TRBV19 to TRBJ2-7; weak D call: TRBD2 (5 bases). Trimming pared 6 bases from V and 0 bases from J, leaving 12 bases between. The CDR3 length is 14 residues. The V gene's germline CDR1 is LNHDA and CDR2 SQIVND (reference sequence). CDR3: CASSPGLSSYEQYF. The CDR3 region has the DNA TGTGCCAGTAGCCCTGGACTGAGCTCCTACGAGCAGTACTTC.

The J gene is TRBJ2-5, the V gene TRBV5-1; D ambiguous. The CDR3 contains 15 residues. The germline V and J ends were trimmed by 0 bases and 0 bases, with 9 bases remaining between them. The germline CDR1 and CDR2 sequences are SGHRS and YFSETQ. CDR3 coding DNA: TGCGCCAGCAGCTTGGGACTGCCCGACCAAGAGACCCAGTACTTC. It codes for CASSLGLPDQETQYF.

The chain carries TRBV19 and TRBJ1-4; D possibly corresponds to TRBD1 (6 bases). The CDR3 loop spans 15 amino acids. V was pared by 6 bases and J by 3 bases, with 14 bases between. Germline loops: CDR1 LNHDA, CDR2 SQIVND (reference sequence). The CDR3 region is CASSYTQGANEKLFF. CDR3 nucleotides: TGTGCCAGTAGCTATACACAGGGAGCTAATGAAAAACTGTTTTTT. The entire variable domain, with the rest obtained from reference TRBV19 and TRBJ1-4, is as follows: DGGITQSPKYLFRKEGQNVTLSCEQNLNHDAMYWYRQDPGQGLRLIYYSQIVNDFQKGDIAEGYSVSREKKESFPLTVTSAQKNPTAFYLCASSYTQGANEKLFFGSGTQLSVL.

The chain recombines TRBV2 with TRBJ2-3; D may be TRBD2 (6 bases). The length of the CDR3 is 14 residues. Trimming took off 5 bases at V and 3 bases at J, with 12 bases between the two ends. Germline CDR1 is SNHLY and CDR2 is FYNNEI. The CDR3 region has the DNA TGTGCCAGCAGTCGATTAGCGGATACAGATACGCAGTATTTT. Its translation: CASSRLADTDTQYF. The full variable domain, completed using reference TRBV2 and TRBJ2-3, is EPEVTQTPSHQVTQMGQEVILRCVPISNHLYFYWYRQILGQKVEFLVSFYNNEISEKSEIFDDQFSVERPDGSNFTLKIRSTKLEDSAMYFCASSRLADTDTQYFGPGTRLTVL.

Only a few counts were recorded for this clone. V and J are TRBV28 and TRBJ1-3, with D tentatively TRBD1 (5 bases). The CDR3 runs to 15 residues. The germline V and J ends were trimmed by 2 bases and 5 bases, with 13 bases remaining between them. CDR1 is MDHEN and CDR2 is SYDVKM in the germline V gene. CDR3 nucleotides: TGTGCCAGCAGTTTAGGCGACAGTTATAGAAACACCATATATTTT. The encoded protein is CASSLGDSYRNTIYF.